In this sample, the clone carrying this T cell receptor beta chain turned up many times. Trimming cost V 0 bases and J 0 bases; bases outside gene matches: 10. The CDR3 is 18 amino acids. CDR1 is DFQATT and CDR2 is SNEGSKA in the germline V gene (reference sequence). Described time point: patch test 1, 2 weeks after DPC sensitization. The treatment: therapeutic diphenylcyclopropenone sensitization with weekly scalp DPC. The data were taken from a study of human T cells and chemical hapten exposure. MiXCR was run by TCRdb on the RACE reads, yielding one entry per CDR3 protein. The data show some 380,000 distinct CDR3 sequences, approximately 4.4% seen once.

The sequences come from whole blood, collected in connection with sensitization to the hapten diphenylcyclopropenone (DPC). This clonotype was sampled from a woman aged 45-59 years with alopecia areata. Some clones in this sample may be carry-over from other donors' samples. J is TRBJ2-1 and V is TRBV20-1; 8 positions agree with TRBD2. The CDR3 region has the DNA TGCAGTGCTAGAGACGAGACTAGCGTTATTAGCTCCTACAATGAGCAGTTCTTC. Its translation is CSARDETSVISSYNEQFF.